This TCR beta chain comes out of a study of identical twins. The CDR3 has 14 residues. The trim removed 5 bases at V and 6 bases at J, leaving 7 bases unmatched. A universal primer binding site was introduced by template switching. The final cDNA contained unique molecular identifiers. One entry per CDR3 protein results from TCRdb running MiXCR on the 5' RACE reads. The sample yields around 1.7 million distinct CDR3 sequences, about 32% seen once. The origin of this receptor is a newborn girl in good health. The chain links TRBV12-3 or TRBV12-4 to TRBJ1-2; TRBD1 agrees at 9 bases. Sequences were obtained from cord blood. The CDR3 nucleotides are TGTGCCAGCAGTCTGGACCGGGACAGGGATGGCTACACCTTC. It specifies CASSLDRDRDGYTF.